This T cell receptor (beta chain) was documented in a study of blood T cell repertoires in COVID-19. Study background: Samples came from the United States, Italy and Spain, spanning acute and convalescent COVID-19.

The CDR3 extends over 14 amino acids. V lost 5 bases, J lost 8 bases, and 18 bases lay in between. The V gene's germline CDR1 is SEHNR and CDR2 FQNEAQ (reference sequence). The authors' processing: Amplified reference gene primers provided the basis for estimating nucleated cell counts. The table came from immunoSEQ multiplex PCR; TCRdb's copy has only in-frame clones and leaves some out. That table furnishes V, J and clone size, whereas the DNA furnished D and trimming. This sample has about 57,000 clones, with about nine tenths found just once. Sequencing used peripheral blood. The sequence derives from a woman of 80 years or more with COVID-19, enrolled during active disease. The chain carries TRBV7-9 and TRBJ1-2; tentative D call: TRBD1 (5 bases). CDR3 in DNA: TGTGCCAGCAGCCCTGCTACAGAGAAGGGGGGCTACACCTTC. It yields the protein CASSPATEKGGYTF.